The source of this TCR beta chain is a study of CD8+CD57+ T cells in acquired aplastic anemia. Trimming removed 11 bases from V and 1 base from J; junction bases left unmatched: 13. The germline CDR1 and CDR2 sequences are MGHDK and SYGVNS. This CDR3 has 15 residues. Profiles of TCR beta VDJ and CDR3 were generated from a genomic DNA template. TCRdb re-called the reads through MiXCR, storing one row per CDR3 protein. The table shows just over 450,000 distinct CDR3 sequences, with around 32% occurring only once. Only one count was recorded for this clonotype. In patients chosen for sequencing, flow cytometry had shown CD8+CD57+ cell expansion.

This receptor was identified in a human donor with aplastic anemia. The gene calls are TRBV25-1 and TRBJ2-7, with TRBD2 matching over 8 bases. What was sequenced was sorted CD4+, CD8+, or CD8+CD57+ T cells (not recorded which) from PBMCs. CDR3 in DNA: TGTGCCTGGAGTGCGGCAGCGGGGGATTCCTACGAGCAGTACTTC. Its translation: CAWSAAAGDSYEQYF.